Included here is one T cell receptor (beta chain) sequence, with context. The antigen remains undetermined. V was pared by 1 base and J by 0 bases, with 3 bases of the junction left unmatched. This CDR3 has 16 amino acids. Looked up from germline, CDR1 is SEHNR and CDR2 is FQNEAQ (reference sequence). The entry originates in a study of cytomegalovirus exposure and HLA in healthy donors. Points from the study as a whole: Specific recognition of CMV antigens was confirmed in vitro for three chains (all CMV-associated). The study labeled 170 or so TCR beta chains cytomegalovirus-associated.

This donor's CMV serostatus is unrecorded. Amplification used 60 Vbeta primers and 13 Jbeta primers. Clones were sequenced by immunoSEQ multiplex PCR, and TCRdb holds only the in-frame ones, with some missing. The profile shows fewer than 250,000 clones, more than 70% of them singletons. The source of this sequence is a human donor in good health. Sequenced input: PBMCs. This chain links TRBV7-9 with TRBJ2-7, with TRBD2 identical over 10 bases. The CDR3 sequence is CASSLGSSGSSYEQYF. CDR3 in DNA: TGTGCCAGCAGCTTAGGATCTAGCGGGAGCTCCTACGAGCAGTACTTC.